This TCR beta chain was observed in a study of T cell changes during pregnancy in multiple sclerosis. CDR1 is LGHNA and CDR2 is YSLEER in the germline V gene. V trimming: 0 bases; J trimming: 7 bases; junction bases outside the gene matches: 8. The CDR3 consists of 15 residues. Clones were read by immunoSEQ multiplex PCR, and TCRdb kept only the in-frame ones, dropping some. The sample has approximately 70,000 clones, 91% seen once. Source: peripheral blood, taken in the third trimester of pregnancy. This receptor was taken from a female donor in good health, enrolled as a control in a pregnancy study. This chain joins TRBV4-3 and TRBJ1-2; 7 bases fit TRBD1. The CDR3 loop reads CASSQDRRGRGGYTF. The DNA of the CDR3 is TGCGCCAGCAGCCAAGATCGGAGGGGGCGCGGTGGCTACACCTTC.